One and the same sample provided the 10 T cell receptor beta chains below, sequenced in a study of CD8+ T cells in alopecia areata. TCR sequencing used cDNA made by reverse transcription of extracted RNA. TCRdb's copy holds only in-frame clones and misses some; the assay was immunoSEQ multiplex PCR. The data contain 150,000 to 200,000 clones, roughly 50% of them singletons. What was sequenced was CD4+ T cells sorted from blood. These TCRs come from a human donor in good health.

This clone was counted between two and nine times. CDR3 coding DNA: TGTGCCAGCTCACCACCTTCCACATACGAGCAGTACTTC. Translation: CASSPPSTYEQYF. The V gene is TRBV18, the J gene TRBJ2-7; D gene ambiguous. The CDR3 length is 13 residues. The germline V and J ends were trimmed by 0 bases and 4 bases, with 7 bases remaining between them. Germline-derived CDR1 and CDR2 are KGHSH and LQKENI.

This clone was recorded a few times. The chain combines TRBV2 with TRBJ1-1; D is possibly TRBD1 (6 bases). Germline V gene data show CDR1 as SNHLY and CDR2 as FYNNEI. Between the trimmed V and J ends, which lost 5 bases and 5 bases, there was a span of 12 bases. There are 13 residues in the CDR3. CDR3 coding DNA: TGTGCCAGCAGTTTAGCAGGGGTGACTGAAGCTTTCTTT. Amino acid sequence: CASSLAGVTEAFF. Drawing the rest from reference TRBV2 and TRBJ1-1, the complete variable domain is EPEVTQTPSHQVTQMGQEVILRCVPISNHLYFYWYRQILGQKVEFLVSFYNNEISEKSEIFDDQFSVERPDGSNFTLKIRSTKLEDSAMYFCASSLAGVTEAFFGQGTRLTVV.

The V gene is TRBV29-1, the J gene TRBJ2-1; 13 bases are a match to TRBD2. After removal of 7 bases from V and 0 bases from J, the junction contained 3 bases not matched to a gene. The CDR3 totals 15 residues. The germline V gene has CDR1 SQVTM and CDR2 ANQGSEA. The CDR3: CSGRLAGGSYNEQFF. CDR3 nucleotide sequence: TGCAGCGGCCGACTAGCGGGAGGCTCCTACAATGAGCAGTTCTTC.

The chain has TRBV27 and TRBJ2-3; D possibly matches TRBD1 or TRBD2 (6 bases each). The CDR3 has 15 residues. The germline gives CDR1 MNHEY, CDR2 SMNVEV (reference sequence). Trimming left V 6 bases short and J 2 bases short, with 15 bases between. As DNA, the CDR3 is TGTGCCAGCAGGGCGCCGGGGGCAAACACAGATACGCAGTATTTT. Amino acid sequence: CASRAPGANTDTQYF.

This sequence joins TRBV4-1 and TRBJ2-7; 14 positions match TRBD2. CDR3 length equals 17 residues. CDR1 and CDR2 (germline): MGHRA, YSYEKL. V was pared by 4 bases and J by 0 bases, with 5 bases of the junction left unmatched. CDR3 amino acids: CASSPLGTSGSSYEQYF. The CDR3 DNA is TGCGCCAGCAGCCCCTTAGGGACTAGCGGGAGCTCCTACGAGCAGTACTTC.

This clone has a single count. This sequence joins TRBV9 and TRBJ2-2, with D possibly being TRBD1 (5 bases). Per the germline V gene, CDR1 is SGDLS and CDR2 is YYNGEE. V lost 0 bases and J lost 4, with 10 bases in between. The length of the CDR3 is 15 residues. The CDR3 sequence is CASSVGQSLTGELFF. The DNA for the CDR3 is TGTGCCAGCAGCGTAGGACAGTCCCTCACCGGGGAGCTGTTTTTT.

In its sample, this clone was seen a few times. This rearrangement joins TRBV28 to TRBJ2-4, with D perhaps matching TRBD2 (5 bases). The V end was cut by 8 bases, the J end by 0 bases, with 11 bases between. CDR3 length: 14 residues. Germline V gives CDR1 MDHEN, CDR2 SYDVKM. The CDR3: CASAGWVAKNIQYF. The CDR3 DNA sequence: TGTGCCAGCGCGGGCTGGGTAGCCAAAAACATTCAGTACTTC.

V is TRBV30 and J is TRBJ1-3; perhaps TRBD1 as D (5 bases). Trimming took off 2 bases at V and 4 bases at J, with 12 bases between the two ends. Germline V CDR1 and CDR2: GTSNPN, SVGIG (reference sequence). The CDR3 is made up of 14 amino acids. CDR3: CAWSKRGSGNTIYF. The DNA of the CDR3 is TGTGCCTGGAGTAAGCGGGGCTCAGGAAACACCATATATTTT.

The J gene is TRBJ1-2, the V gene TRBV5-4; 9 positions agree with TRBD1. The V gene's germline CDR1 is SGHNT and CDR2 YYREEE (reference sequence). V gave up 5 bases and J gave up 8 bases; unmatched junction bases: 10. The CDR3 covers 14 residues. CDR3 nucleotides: TGTGCCAGCAGTCGCGACAGGGGGGGTCGCGGCTACACCTTC. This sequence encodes CASSRDRGGRGYTF.

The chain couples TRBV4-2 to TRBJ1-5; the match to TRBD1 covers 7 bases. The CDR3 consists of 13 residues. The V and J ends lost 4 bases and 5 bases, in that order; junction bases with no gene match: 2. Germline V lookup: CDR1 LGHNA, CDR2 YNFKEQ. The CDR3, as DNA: TGTGCCAGCAGCCCCCAGGGGGATCAGCCCCAGCATTTT. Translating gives CASSPQGDQPQHF.